This T cell receptor (beta chain) comes out of a study of cytomegalovirus exposure and HLA in healthy donors. About the study: Membership in the Caucasian-associated ancestry cluster was found for about four fifths of roughly 400 genotyped donors.

Looked up from germline, CDR1 is MNHNS and CDR2 is SASEGT. The CDR3 sequence is 13 residues long. V lost 8 bases, J lost 4 bases, and 14 bases lay in between. Amplification used 60 Vbeta primers and 13 Jbeta primers. Profiling relied on immunoSEQ multiplex PCR, and the TCRdb table lists in-frame clones only, not all of them. The table records approximately 150,000 clones, more than 60% of them present only once. On this clone: No antigen is known for it.

General study points: In a later analysis, about 17,000 TCR beta sequences were associated with HLA alleles at 0.05 false discovery rate.

Sequencing was performed on PBMCs. The chain has TRBV6-1 and TRBJ1-1, with a tentative D call TRBD1 (6 bases). This clonotype originated in a woman between 40 and 55 years old in good health and CMV-seropositive. CDR3 region: CASSASQGTEAFF. Written as DNA, the CDR3 is TGTGCCAGCTCGGCTTCACAGGGCACTGAAGCTTTCTTT.